One and the same sample provided the 17 T cell receptor beta chains below, sequenced in a study of blood T cell repertoires in COVID-19. Some clones are missing from TCRdb's copy, which holds only in-frame ones; the method was immunoSEQ multiplex PCR. The sample has 270,000 or so clones, roughly nine tenths seen once. The source material was peripheral blood. The receptor source for this set is a woman aged 25 to 39 with COVID-19, enrolled during active disease.

The chain uses TRBV7-8 and TRBJ1-2; TRBD1 matches 8 bases. The V segment lost 0 bases and the J segment 3 bases; nucleotides outside the gene matches: 3. Germline lookup yields CDR1 SGHVS and CDR2 FQNEAQ. This CDR3 contains 15 residues. CDR3 nucleotide sequence: TGTGCCAGCAGCTTAGCGGGACAGGAGTACTATGGCTACACCTTC. This encodes CASSLAGQEYYGYTF. The full variable domain, rest sourced from reference TRBV7-8 and TRBJ1-2, is GAGVSQSPRYKVAKRGQDVALRCDPISGHVSLFWYQQALGQGPEFLTYFQNEAQLDKSGLPSDRFFAERPEGSVSTLKIQRTQQEDSAVYLCASSLAGQEYYGYTFGSGTRLTVV.

V is TRBV4-1 and J is TRBJ2-3, with D possibly TRBD2 on 6 matching bases. Germline V gene lookup returns CDR1 MGHRA and CDR2 YSYEKL. The length of the CDR3 is 12 residues. Trimming removed 4 bases at V and 10 bases at J, with 12 bases between. CDR3 in DNA: TGCGCCAGCAGCCGCGGGACTTATGCGCAGTATTTT. Its protein is CASSRGTYAQYF.

This clone appeared a single time. The V call is TRBV5-1, the J call TRBJ2-7, with 12 nucleotides matching TRBD1. With V trimmed by 4 bases and J by 4 bases, 6 bases remained unmatched. Germline CDR1 SGHRS, CDR2 YFSETQ. The CDR3 has 15 amino acids. The CDR3 region is CASSTGTGGSYEQYF. The CDR3 DNA follows: TGCGCCAGCAGCACCGGGACAGGGGGCTCATACGAGCAGTACTTC.

The chain employs TRBV7-9 and TRBJ1-1; D might be TRBD1 (5 bases). Trimming took off 4 bases at V and 1 base at J, with 13 bases between the two ends. This CDR3 has 15 amino acids. Germline loops: CDR1 SEHNR, CDR2 FQNEAQ (reference sequence). The CDR3 sequence: CASSYKGLANTEAFF. The DNA of the CDR3 is TGTGCCAGCAGCTACAAGGGACTGGCGAACACTGAAGCTTTCTTT.

V is TRBV6-2 or TRBV6-3 and J is TRBJ2-5, with D maybe TRBD1 (5 bases). Germline CDR1 MNHEY, CDR2 SVGEGT. There are 17 residues in the CDR3. Between the trimmed V and J ends, which lost 2 bases and 0 bases, there was a span of 16 bases. Written as DNA, the CDR3 is TGTGCCAGCAGTTACACAACAAGACAGCGAAACCAAGAGACCCAGTACTTC. Amino acids: CASSYTTRQRNQETQYF.

V is TRBV27 and J is TRBJ2-5, with 7 positions matching TRBD2. The V gene's germline CDR1 is MNHEY and CDR2 SMNVEV (reference sequence). The trim removed 7 bases at V and 7 bases at J, leaving 15 bases unmatched. The CDR3 is 15 residues long. As DNA, the CDR3 is TGTGCCAGCACCAGCTCGATTCGGGGGGAAGGGACCCAGTACTTC. It is translated as CASTSSIRGEGTQYF.

CDR3 amino acids: CASSLGVGGETYNEQFF. The CDR3 DNA sequence: TGTGCCAGCAGCTTAGGAGTCGGGGGGGAAACCTACAATGAGCAGTTCTTC. The chain recombines TRBV11-2 with TRBJ2-1; 8 bases agree with TRBD2. Looked up from germline, CDR1 is SGHAT and CDR2 is FQNNGV. There are 17 residues in the CDR3. Trimming removed 1 base from V and 2 bases from J; junction bases left unmatched: 7.

The CDR3 nucleotides are TGTGCCAGCAGCCCCAGGGGAATGAACACTGAAGCTTTCTTT. It codes for CASSPRGMNTEAFF. The genes are TRBV7-9 and TRBJ1-1; D is perhaps TRBD1 (6 bases). CDR1 SEHNR and CDR2 FQNEAQ come from the germline V gene (reference sequence). The CDR3 runs 14 residues. V was trimmed by 5 bases and J by 0 bases, leaving 10 bases between them.

The DNA for the CDR3 is TGCAGTGCCAGGGAGGACTACGAGCAGTACTTC. Amino acids: CSAREDYEQYF. V is TRBV20-1 and J is TRBJ2-7; tentative D call: TRBD2 (6 bases). Germline-derived CDR1 and CDR2 are DFQATT and SNEGSKA (reference sequence). The CDR3 extends over 11 amino acids. The V gene lost 6 bases and the J gene lost 3 bases, with 9 bases spanning the gap.

The chain couples TRBV3-1 (or the pseudogene TRBV3-2) to TRBJ2-5; D is unclear. Trimming shortened V by 4 bases and J by 2 bases, and 17 bases separated the two germline ends. CDR1 is LGHDT and CDR2 is YNNKEL in the germline V gene (reference sequence). The CDR3 spans 16 residues. The CDR3 sequence: CASSRPLGALQETQYF. CDR3 DNA sequence: TGTGCCAGCAGCCGCCCCCTGGGCGCCCTTCAAGAGACCCAGTACTTC.

The table lists this clone with a few counts. The gene calls are TRBV7-2 and TRBJ1-2; 8 bases fit TRBD1. V trimming: 5 bases; J trimming: 4 bases; junction bases outside the gene matches: 6. Germline CDR1 SGHTA, CDR2 FQGNSA. There are 14 residues in the CDR3. The CDR3 is CASSPGGPGYGYTF. CDR3 nucleotide sequence: TGTGCCAGCAGCCCAGGGGGCCCCGGCTATGGCTACACCTTC. The full variable domain, in which reference TRBV7-2 and TRBJ1-2 provide the parts outside the CDR3, is GAGVSQSPSNKVTEKGKDVELRCDPISGHTALYWYRQSLGQGLEFLIYFQGNSAPDKSGLPSDRFSAERTGGSVSTLTIQRTQQEDSAVYLCASSPGGPGYGYTFGSGTRLTVV.

The J gene is TRBJ1-2, the V gene TRBV19; weak D call: TRBD1 (5 bases). CDR3 length equals 12 residues. The germline V gene encodes CDR1 LNHDA and CDR2 SQIVND (reference sequence). V lost 7 bases and J 4 bases, leaving 10 bases between the germline ends. CDR3 DNA: TGTGCCAGTACCGCGGGACCCTATGGCTACACCTTC. Its translation: CASTAGPYGYTF.

This chain joins TRBV28 and TRBJ1-3; possibly TRBD1 for D (5 bases). CDR1 is MDHEN, CDR2 SYDVKM, per germline. CDR3 size: 20 residues. V lost 8 bases to trimming and J lost 0 bases, with 29 bases between them. The CDR3 DNA sequence: TGTGCCAGCGGGGCTTTATACGGAAGGACGGATCCTAGCTCTGGAAACACCATATATTTT. Its translation is CASGALYGRTDPSSGNTIYF.

The chain joins TRBV5-1 to TRBJ1-4; no definite D call. The V and J ends lost 0 bases and 3 bases respectively, with 9 bases between them. CDR1 is SGHRS, CDR2 YFSETQ, per germline. This CDR3 comprises 15 residues. DNA of the CDR3: TGCGCCAGCAGCTTGGCCGCGGGCTCTAATGAAAAACTGTTTTTT. Protein product: CASSLAAGSNEKLFF.

This clone appeared a single time. The rearrangement uses TRBV20-1 and TRBJ1-3; 8 bases map to TRBD1. The CDR3 contains 14 residues. The germline gives CDR1 DFQATT, CDR2 SNEGSKA (reference sequence). The V and J ends lost 3 bases and 2 bases, in that order; junction bases with no gene match: 3. The CDR3 protein is CSASQDRAGNTIYF. The CDR3 bases are TGCAGTGCTAGTCAGGACAGGGCTGGAAACACCATATATTTT.

V usage is TRBV4-1 and J usage is TRBJ1-2; D is perhaps TRBD1 (5 bases). V lost 2 bases, J lost 5 bases, and 12 bases lay in between. In germline, CDR1 is MGHRA, CDR2 YSYEKL. The CDR3 is 14 residues long. The CDR3 sequence: CASSQKIGTYGYTF. CDR3 in DNA: TGCGCCAGCAGCCAAAAGATAGGGACTTATGGCTACACCTTC.

This sequence joins TRBV29-1 and TRBJ2-7; a possible D gene is TRBD2 (7 bases). Germline CDR1 reads SQVTM; CDR2 reads ANQGSEA. This CDR3 contains 15 residues. The V end lost 0 bases, the J end lost 2 bases, and 14 bases lay between the germline ends. The CDR3 nucleotides are TGCAGCGTTGAAGATGGAGGGGGGGGACCCTACGAGCAGTACTTC. This sequence encodes CSVEDGGGGPYEQYF.